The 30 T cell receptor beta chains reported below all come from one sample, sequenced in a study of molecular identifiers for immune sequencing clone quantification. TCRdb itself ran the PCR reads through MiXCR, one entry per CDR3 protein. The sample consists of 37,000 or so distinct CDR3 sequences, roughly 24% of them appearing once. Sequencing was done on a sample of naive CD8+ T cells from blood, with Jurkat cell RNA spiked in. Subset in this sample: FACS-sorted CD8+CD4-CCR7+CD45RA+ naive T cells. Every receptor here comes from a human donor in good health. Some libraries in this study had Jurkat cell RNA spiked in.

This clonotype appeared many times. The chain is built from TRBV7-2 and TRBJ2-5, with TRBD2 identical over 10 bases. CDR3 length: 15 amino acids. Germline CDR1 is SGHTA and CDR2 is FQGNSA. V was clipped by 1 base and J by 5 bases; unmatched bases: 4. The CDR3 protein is CASSLEAGGWETQYF. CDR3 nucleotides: TGTGCCAGCAGCTTAGAAGCGGGGGGGTGGGAGACCCAGTACTTC.

CDR3 in amino acids: CASSQDFRDRATTDTQYF. DNA for the CDR3: TGCGCCAGCAGCCAAGATTTTCGGGACCGGGCGACCACAGATACGCAGTATTTT. The chain is built from TRBV4-3 and TRBJ2-3; the D gene could be TRBD1 or TRBD2 (5 bases each). CDR1 is LGHNA and CDR2 is YSLEER in the germline V gene. Trimming pared 0 bases from V and 2 bases from J, leaving 18 bases between. The CDR3 is 18 residues long.

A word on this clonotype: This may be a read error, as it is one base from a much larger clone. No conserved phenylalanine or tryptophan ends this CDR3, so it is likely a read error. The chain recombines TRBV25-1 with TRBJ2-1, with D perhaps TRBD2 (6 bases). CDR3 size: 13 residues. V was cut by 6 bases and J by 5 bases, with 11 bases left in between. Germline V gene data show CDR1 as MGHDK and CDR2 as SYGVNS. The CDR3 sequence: CASREGLDNEQFS. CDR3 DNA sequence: TGTGCCAGCAGGGAGGGACTCGACAATGAGCAGTTCTCC.

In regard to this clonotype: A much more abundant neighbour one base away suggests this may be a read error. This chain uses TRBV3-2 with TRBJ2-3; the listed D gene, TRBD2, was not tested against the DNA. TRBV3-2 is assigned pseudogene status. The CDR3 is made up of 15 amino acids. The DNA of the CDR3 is TGTGCCATCAGCCTCAGCGGGGGGAACTTGTGTACGCAGTATTTT. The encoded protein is CAISLSGGNLCTQYF.

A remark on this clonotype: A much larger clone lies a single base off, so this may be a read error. The CDR3: CASSNTHLPLGNTEAFF. Here the CDR3 DNA reads TGTGCCAGCAGCAACACTCACTTGCCCCTGGGGAACACTGAAGCTTTCTTT. This sequence joins TRBV6-2 or TRBV6-3 and TRBJ1-1; D remains unclear. The CDR3 consists of 17 residues. V lost 6 bases, J lost 1 base, and 21 bases lay in between. CDR1 and CDR2 (germline): MNHEY, SVGEGT.

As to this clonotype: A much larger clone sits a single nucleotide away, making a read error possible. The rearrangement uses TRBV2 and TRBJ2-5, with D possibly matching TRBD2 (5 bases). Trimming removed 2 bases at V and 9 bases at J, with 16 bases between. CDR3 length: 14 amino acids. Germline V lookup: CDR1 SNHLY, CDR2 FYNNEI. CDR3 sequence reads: CASSESLGIEAQYF. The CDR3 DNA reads TGTGCCAGCAGTGAATCACTAGGAATTGAGGCCCAGTACTTC.

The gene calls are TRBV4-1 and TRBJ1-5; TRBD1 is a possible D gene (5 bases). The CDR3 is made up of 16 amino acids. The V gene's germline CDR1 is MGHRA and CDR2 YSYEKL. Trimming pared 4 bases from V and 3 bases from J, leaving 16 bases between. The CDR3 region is CASSPLLGTLNQPQHF. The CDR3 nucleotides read TGCGCCAGCAGCCCCCTACTGGGGACTCTCAATCAGCCCCAGCATTTT.

CDR3 DNA sequence: TGTGCCAGCAGTGCGAGACTATTCCCGAGGACCGAGCAGTACTTC. This sequence encodes CASSARLFPRTEQYF. V is TRBV2 and J is TRBJ2-7; D possibly corresponds to TRBD2 (5 bases). Between the trimmed V and J ends, which lost 4 bases and 6 bases, there was a span of 19 bases. Germline V gene sequence: CDR1 SNHLY, CDR2 FYNNEI. The CDR3 has 15 amino acids.

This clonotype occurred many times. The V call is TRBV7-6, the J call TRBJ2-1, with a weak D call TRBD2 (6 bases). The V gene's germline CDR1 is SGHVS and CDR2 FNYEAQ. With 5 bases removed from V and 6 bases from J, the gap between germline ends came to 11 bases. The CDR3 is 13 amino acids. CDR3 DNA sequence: TGTGCCAGCAGCCCGGGACTTACCAATGAGCAGTTCTTC. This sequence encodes CASSPGLTNEQFF.

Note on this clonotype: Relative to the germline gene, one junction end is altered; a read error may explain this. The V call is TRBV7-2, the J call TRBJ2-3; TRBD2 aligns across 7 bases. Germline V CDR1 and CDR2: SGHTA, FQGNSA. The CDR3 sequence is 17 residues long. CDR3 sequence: CARSLGRLADYPDTQYF. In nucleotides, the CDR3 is TGTGCCCGCAGCTTAGGCCGCCTAGCGGATTACCCAGATACGCAGTATTTT.

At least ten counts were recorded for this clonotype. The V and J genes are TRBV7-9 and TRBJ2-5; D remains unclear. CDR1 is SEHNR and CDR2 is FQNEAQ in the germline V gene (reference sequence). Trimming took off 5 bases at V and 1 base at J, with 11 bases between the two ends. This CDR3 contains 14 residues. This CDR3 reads CASSPLGSQETQYF. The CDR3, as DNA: TGTGCCAGCAGCCCCCTAGGAAGCCAAGAGACCCAGTACTTC.

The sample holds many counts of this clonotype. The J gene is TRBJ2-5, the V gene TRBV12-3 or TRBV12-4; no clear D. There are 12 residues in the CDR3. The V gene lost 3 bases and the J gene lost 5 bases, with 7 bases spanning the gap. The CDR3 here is CASSFPLETQYF. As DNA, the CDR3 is TGTGCCAGCAGTTTTCCCCTCGAGACCCAGTACTTC.

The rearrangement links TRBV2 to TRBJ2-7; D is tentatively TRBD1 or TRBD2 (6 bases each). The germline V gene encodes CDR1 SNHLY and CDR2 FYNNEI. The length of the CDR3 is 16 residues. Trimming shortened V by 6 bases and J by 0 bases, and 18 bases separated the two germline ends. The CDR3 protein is CASSRGPGETSYEQYF. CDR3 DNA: TGTGCCAGCAGCCGGGGGCCAGGGGAAACCTCCTACGAGCAGTACTTC.

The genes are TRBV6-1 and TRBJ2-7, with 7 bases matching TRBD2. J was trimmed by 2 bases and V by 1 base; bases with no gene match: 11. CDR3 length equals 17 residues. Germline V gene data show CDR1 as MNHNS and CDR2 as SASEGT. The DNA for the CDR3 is TGTGCCAGCAGTGAAGGTCCCCCTAGCGGCGCTACCTACGAGCAGTACTTC. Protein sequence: CASSEGPPSGATYEQYF.

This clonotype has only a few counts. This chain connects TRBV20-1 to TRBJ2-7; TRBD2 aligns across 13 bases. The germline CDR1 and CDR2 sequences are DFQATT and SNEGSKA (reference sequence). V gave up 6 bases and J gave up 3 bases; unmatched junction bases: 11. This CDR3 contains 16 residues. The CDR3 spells CSAFPPGLAGLYEQYF. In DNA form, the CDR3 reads TGCAGTGCCTTCCCGCCGGGACTAGCGGGACTCTACGAGCAGTACTTC.

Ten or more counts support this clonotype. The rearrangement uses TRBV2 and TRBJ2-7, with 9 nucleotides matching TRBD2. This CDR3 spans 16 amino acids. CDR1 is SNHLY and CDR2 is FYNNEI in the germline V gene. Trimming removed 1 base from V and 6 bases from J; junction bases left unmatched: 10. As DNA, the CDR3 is TGTGCCAGCAGTGAAGTAACGGCGGGAGGGCCAGGCGAGCAGTACTTC. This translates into CASSEVTAGGPGEQYF.

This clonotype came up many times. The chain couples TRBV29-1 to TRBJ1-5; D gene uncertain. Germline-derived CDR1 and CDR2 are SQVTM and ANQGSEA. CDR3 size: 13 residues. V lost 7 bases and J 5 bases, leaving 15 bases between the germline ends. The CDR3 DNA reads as TGCAGCGAGGGAGAGGACGGAGATCAGCCCCAGCATTTT. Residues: CSEGEDGDQPQHF.

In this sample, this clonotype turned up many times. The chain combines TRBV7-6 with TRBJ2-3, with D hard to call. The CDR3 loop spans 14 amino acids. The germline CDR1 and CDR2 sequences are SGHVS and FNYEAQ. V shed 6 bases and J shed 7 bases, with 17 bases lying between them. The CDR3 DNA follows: TGTGCCAGCAGTACGGACCTGGCCCCCCATACGCAGTATTTT. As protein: CASSTDLAPHTQYF.

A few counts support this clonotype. In nucleotides, the CDR3 is TGTGCCAGCAGCTTGATGGTTGTGGCAGGGCAGCCCCAGCATTTT. Residues: CASSLMVVAGQPQHF. V and J are TRBV5-5 and TRBJ1-5; a possible D gene is TRBD1 (5 bases). Germline V lookup: CDR1 SGHKS, CDR2 YYEKEE (reference sequence). Trimming left V 1 base short and J 7 bases short, with 15 bases between. The CDR3 loop spans 15 amino acids.

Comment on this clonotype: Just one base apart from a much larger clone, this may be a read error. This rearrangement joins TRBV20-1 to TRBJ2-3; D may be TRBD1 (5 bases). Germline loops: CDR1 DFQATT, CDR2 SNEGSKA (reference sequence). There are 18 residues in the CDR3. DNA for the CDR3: TGCAGTGCTAGACTTTCACTTTTAGGGGCCCTTGGCACAGATACGCGGTATTTT. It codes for CSARLSLLGALGTDTRYF.

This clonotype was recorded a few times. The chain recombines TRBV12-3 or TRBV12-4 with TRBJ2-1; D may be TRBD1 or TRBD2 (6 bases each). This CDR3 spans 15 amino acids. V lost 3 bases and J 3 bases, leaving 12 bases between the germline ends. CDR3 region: CASSFWGALYNEQFF. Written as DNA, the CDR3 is TGTGCCAGCAGTTTTTGGGGGGCCCTCTACAATGAGCAGTTCTTC.

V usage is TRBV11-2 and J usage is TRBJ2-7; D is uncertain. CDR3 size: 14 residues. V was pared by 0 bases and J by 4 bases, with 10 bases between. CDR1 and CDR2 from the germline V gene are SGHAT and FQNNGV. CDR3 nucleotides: TGTGCCAGCAGCTTAGATTTCCCGGGTTACGAGCAGTACTTC. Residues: CASSLDFPGYEQYF.

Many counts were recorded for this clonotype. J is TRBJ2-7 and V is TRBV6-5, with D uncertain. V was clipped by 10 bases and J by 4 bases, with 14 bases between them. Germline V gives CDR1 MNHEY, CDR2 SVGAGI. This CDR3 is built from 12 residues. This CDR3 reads CATAVKEYEQYF. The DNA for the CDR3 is TGTGCCACCGCGGTTAAGGAGTACGAGCAGTACTTC.

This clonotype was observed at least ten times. The CDR3 loop reads CASRDPLEREDSTDTQYF. CDR3 coding DNA: TGTGCCAGCAGAGACCCCTTAGAGCGGGAGGACAGCACAGATACGCAGTATTTT. This chain uses TRBV9 with TRBJ2-3; 9 nucleotides align to TRBD2. The CDR3 has 18 amino acids. Germline V gene data show CDR1 as SGDLS and CDR2 as YYNGEE. After removal of 5 bases from V and 0 bases from J, the junction contained 13 bases not matched to a gene.

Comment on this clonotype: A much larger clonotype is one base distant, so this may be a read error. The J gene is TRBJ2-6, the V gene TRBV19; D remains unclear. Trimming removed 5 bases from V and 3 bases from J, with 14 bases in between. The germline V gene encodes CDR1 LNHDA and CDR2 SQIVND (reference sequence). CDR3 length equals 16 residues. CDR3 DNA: TGTGCCAGTAGTCTGGGCTACTCAGTTGGGGCCAACGTCCTGACTTTC. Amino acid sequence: CASSLGYSVGANVLTF.

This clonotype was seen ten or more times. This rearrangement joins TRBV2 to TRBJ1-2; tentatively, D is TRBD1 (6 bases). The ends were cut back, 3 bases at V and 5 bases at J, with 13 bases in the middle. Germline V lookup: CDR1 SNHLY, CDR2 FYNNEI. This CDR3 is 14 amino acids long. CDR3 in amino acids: CASSDLGARYGYTF. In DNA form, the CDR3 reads TGTGCCAGCAGTGATTTGGGGGCTCGGTATGGCTACACCTTC.

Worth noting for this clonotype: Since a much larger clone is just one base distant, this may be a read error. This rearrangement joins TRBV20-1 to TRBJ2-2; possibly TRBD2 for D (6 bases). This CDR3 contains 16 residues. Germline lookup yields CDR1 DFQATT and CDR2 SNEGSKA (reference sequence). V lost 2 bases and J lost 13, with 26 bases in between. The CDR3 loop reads CSARRMSSARRSGLFF. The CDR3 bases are TGCAGTGCTAGACGAATGTCTAGCGCCCGCCGTTCGGGGCTGTTTTTT.

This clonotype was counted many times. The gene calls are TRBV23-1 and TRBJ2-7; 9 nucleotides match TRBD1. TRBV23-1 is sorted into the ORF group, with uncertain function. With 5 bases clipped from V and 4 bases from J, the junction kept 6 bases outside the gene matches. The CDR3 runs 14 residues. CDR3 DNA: TGCGCCAGCAGTTTCCGGGACAGGGCTTACGAGCAGTACTTC. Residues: CASSFRDRAYEQYF.

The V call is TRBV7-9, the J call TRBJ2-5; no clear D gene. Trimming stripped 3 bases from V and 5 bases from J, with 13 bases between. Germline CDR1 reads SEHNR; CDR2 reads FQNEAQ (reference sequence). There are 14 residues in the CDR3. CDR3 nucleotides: TGTGCCAGCAGCTTGTTGGCCGCCTGGGAGACCCAGTACTTC. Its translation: CASSLLAAWETQYF.

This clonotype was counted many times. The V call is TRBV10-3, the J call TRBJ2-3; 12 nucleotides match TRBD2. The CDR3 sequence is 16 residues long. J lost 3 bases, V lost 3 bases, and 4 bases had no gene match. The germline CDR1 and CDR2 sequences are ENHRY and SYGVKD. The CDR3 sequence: CAISDPTSGGTDTQYF. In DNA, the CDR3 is TGTGCCATCAGTGACCCAACTAGCGGGGGGACAGATACGCAGTATTTT.